This entry is about one T cell receptor beta chain. The target of this receptor is not known. Base-call qualities are not available, and no considerably larger clone is one nucleotide away. The CDR3, cysteine through phenylalanine, is 14 amino acids long. The kept DNA is CDR3 alone, 42 bases in frame from the first base. V has 6 bases trimmed and J has 3 bases trimmed; junction bases matching no gene number 4. Taken from the germline V gene, the CDR1 and CDR2 loops are MRHNA and SNTAGT. Whole blood was collected in K2EDTA tubes by collaborating institutions according to the institutions' own protocols. For TCRbeta analysis, collaborator samples were shipped as frozen whole blood, as isolated PBMCs, or as DNA extracted from either sample type. The data were taken from a study of blood T cell repertoires in COVID-19 (TCRdb year 2020). Concerning the study at large: Samples from collaborators originated in the United States, Italy and Spain and spanned both the acute and convalescent phases of COVID-19. The prospective study material was composed of cDNA or gDNA derived from T cells, B-cell-depleted T cells, or PBMCs. Deeply sampled blood TCRbeta repertoires from subjects exposed to, actively infected with, or recovered from COVID-19 were included in the dataset. The repertoires were made available in a free public database intended to serve as a resource for research on the immune response to SARS-CoV-2. Samples came from the ongoing ImmuneRACE study (first 160 participants) plus 1,254 subjects from 6 global collaborators. Sample metadata almost always included a de-identified subject ID, COVID-19 status, age in years and sex. Where available, HLA class I and class II types were taken from metadata supplied by the sample provider and were not determined by assay-based typing. Summary of the overall study and its limitations: How much clinical and demographic metadata was included differed by source and by participant, and the metadata was provided uncurated.

TCRbeta CDR3 regions were amplified from genomic DNA by means of the immunoSEQ Assay, a bias-controlled multiplex PCR. Processing in the source paper ran as follows. Nucleated cell counts per sample were estimated from amplification of reference gene primers within the assay. To quantify the absolute abundance of each unique TCRbeta CDR3 rearrangement, sequence reads were collapsed and filtered. Productive Simpson clonality was computed per sample as the square root of Simpson's diversity index over productive rearrangements. This immuneACCESS table, as held by TCRdb, lists in-frame sequences with V and J called but not all clones. Of the missing ones, under half trace to an unresolved V gene in checked studies; the others have no known cause. The DNA was the basis for D and trimming; V, J and clone size are from that table. In all, the sample holds under 150,000 clones, and around four fifths of those were seen once. About 39% of the sample belongs to the ten largest clones.

The V and J genes are TRBV6-4 and TRBJ2-7; 11 bases in the junction line up with TRBD2. Sequenced: peripheral blood. The sequence came from a human donor in a cohort sampled during active COVID-19. The nucleotides read TGTGCCAGCAGCCCTACTAGCGGGGGCTACGAGCAGTACTTC. It is translated as CASSPTSGGYEQYF.